This TCR beta chain was sequenced for a study of cytomegalovirus exposure and HLA in healthy donors. Findings and limits, study-wide: Cytomegalovirus-associated status was assigned to about 170 TCR beta chains.

This clone was seen a handful of times. As yet, its antigen is unknown. The method was immunoSEQ multiplex PCR; TCRdb's version includes in-frame clones alone and lacks a portion of them. The sample includes some 170,000 clones, approximately 81% of them seen just once. Germline CDR1 is MNHEY and CDR2 is SVGAGI. The CDR3 is made up of 14 amino acids. The J segment lost 5 bases and the V segment lost 6 bases, leaving 5 bases of the junction unmatched. The genes are TRBV6-5 and TRBJ2-1, with TRBD2 matching 9 bases. The origin of this receptor is a man younger than 40 in good health and CMV-seropositive. Sequencing was performed on PBMCs. The CDR3 loop reads CASSLEREDNEQFF. CDR3 bases: TGTGCCAGCAGCCTGGAGCGGGAGGACAATGAGCAGTTCTTC.